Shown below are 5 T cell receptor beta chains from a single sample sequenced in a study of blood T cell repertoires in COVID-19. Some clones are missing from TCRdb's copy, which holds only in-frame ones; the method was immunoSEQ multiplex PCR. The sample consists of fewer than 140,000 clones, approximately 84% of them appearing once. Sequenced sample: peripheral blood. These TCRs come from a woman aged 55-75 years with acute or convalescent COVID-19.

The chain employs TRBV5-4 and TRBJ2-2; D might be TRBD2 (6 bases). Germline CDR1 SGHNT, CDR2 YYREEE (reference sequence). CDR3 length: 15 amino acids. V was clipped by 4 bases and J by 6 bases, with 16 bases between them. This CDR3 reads CASSRDSYIAGELFF. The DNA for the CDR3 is TGTGCCAGCAGCCGGGACTCCTATATCGCCGGGGAGCTGTTTTTT.

In DNA form, the CDR3 reads TGTGCCAGCAGCGTAGTCGGCGGGAGCCCCTGGAATGAGCAGTTCTTC. Protein product: CASSVVGGSPWNEQFF. The chain uses TRBV9 and TRBJ2-1, with TRBD2 matching over 7 bases. V was pared by 0 bases and J by 7 bases, with 10 bases of the junction left unmatched. Germline V gene lookup returns CDR1 SGDLS and CDR2 YYNGEE. The CDR3 is 16 amino acids.

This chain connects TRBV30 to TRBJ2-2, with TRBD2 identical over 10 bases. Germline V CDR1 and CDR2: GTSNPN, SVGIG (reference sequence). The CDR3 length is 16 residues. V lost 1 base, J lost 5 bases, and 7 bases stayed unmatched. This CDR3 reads CAWSGPSGRDTGELFF. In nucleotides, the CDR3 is TGTGCCTGGAGTGGTCCTAGCGGGAGAGATACCGGGGAGCTGTTTTTT.

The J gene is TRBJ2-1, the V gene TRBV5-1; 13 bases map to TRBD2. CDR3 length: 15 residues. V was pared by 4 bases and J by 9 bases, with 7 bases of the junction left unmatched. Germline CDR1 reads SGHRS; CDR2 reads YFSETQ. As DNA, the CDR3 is TGCGCCAGCAGCACAGGGACTAGCGGGAACGCTGAGCAGTTCTTC. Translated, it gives CASSTGTSGNAEQFF.

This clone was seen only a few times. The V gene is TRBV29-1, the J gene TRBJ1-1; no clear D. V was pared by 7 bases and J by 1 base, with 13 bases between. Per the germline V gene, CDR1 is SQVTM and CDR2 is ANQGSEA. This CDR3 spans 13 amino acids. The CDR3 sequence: CSANAGSNTEAFF. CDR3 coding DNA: TGCAGCGCCAACGCCGGGTCGAACACTGAAGCTTTCTTT.